This is a list of T cell receptor beta chains from one sample in a study of cytomegalovirus exposure and HLA in healthy donors. Data came from immunoSEQ multiplex PCR; TCRdb stores just in-frame clones and leaves some out. The sample has over 150,000 clones, 80% to 90% seen once; the top ten hold about 10%. Sequences were obtained from PBMCs. These receptor sequences come from a man aged 45 to 65 in good health and CMV-seropositive. The CDR3 runs from the conserved cysteine through the conserved F or W. The order of the fields is J gene, CDR3 length, clone size, V gene, D gene, CDR3 protein, CDR3 DNA. A D gene is named only where the DNA matches it firmly. Clone sizes are given selectively: once, few, many, or a class where the clone is expanded.

TRBJ1-1	16	NA	TRBV30	TRBD1	CAWSRRDRGLGTEAFF	TGTGCCTGGAGCCGAAGGGACAGGGGGCTGGGGACTGAAGCTTTCTTT
TRBJ1-2	15	few	TRBV7-2	TRBD1	CASSLALRQGNGYTF	TGTGCCAGCAGCTTAGCGCTGAGACAGGGGAATGGCTACACCTTC
TRBJ2-2	16	NA	TRBV7-3	TRBD1	CASSLHRGKNTGELFF	TGTGCCAGCAGCCTACACAGGGGGAAAAACACCGGGGAGCTGTTTTTT
TRBJ2-7	14	NA	TRBV11-1	TRBD1	CASSLGRQGYEQYF	TGTGCCAGCAGCTTAGGCCGACAGGGATACGAGCAGTACTTC
TRBJ1-2	14	once	TRBV6-5	NA	CASHPALGAYGYTF	TGTGCCAGCCACCCGGCCCTTGGGGCCTATGGCTACACCTTC
TRBJ2-7	13	NA	TRBV5-1	TRBD1	CASSWDRFDEQYF	TGCGCCAGCAGCTGGGACAGGTTTGACGAGCAGTACTTC
TRBJ2-5	15	NA	TRBV11-2	TRBD2	CASSPGTSWQETQYF	TGTGCCAGCAGCCCTGGGACTAGCTGGCAAGAGACCCAGTACTTC
TRBJ1-2	14	NA	TRBV7-9	NA	CASSPGFESYGYTF	TGTGCCAGCAGCCCGGGATTTGAGAGCTATGGCTACACCTTC
TRBJ2-3	14	once	TRBV5-1	NA	CASTPTDFTDTQYF	TGCGCCAGCACCCCGACCGACTTCACAGATACGCAGTATTTT
TRBJ2-3	14	NA	TRBV9	NA	CASSVEMSTDTQYF	TGTGCCAGCAGCGTAGAAATGTCGACAGATACGCAGTATTTT
TRBJ2-3	15	NA	TRBV7-9	TRBD2	CASSRLAGVTDTQYF	TGTGCCAGCAGCCGACTAGCGGGAGTCACAGATACGCAGTATTTT
TRBJ2-2	12	NA	TRBV19	NA	CASGTNTGELFF	TGTGCCTCGGGGACGAACACCGGGGAGCTGTTTTTT
TRBJ2-7	18	NA	TRBV7-2	TRBD2	CASSLMASGNRGGYEQYF	TGTGCCAGCAGCTTGATGGCTAGCGGGAATCGGGGGGGGTACGAGCAGTACTTC
TRBJ1-2	14	few	TRBV6-4	NA	CASSDSSRGGGYTF	TGTGCCAGCAGTGACTCGAGTCGGGGAGGGGGCTACACCTTC
TRBJ2-5	14	NA	TRBV19	TRBD1	CASSINPGGETQYF	TGTGCCAGTAGTATCAACCCAGGGGGAGAGACCCAGTACTTC
TRBJ2-7	14	NA	TRBV4-1	NA	CASSQDRSSYEQYF	TGCGCCAGCAGCCAAGATCGATCGAGCTACGAGCAGTACTTC
TRBJ2-3	17	NA	TRBV9	TRBD2	CASSVAPLAGGVDTQYF	TGTGCCAGCAGCGTAGCTCCGCTAGCGGGAGGGGTAGATACGCAGTATTTT
TRBJ2-7	16	NA	TRBV4-2	NA	CASSHSQDTFSYEQYF	TGTGCCAGCAGCCATTCCCAGGACACTTTCTCCTACGAGCAGTACTTC
TRBJ1-1	14	NA	TRBV19	TRBD1	CASSADRGLTEAFF	TGTGCCAGTAGTGCGGACAGGGGGCTAACTGAAGCTTTCTTT
TRBJ2-3	17	NA	TRBV7-2	TRBD2	CASTWPSGGAATDTQYF	TGTGCCAGCACATGGCCTAGCGGGGGGGCCGCGACAGATACGCAGTATTTT
TRBJ1-2	14	NA	TRBV4-1	NA	CASSQDERAYGYTF	TGCGCCAGCAGCCAAGATGAGCGCGCTTATGGCTACACCTTC
TRBJ1-2	13	NA	TRBV19	NA	CASSIGQIYGYTF	TGTGCCAGTAGTATAGGACAAATCTATGGCTACACCTTC
TRBJ2-7	16	few	TRBV27	NA	CASSLRAGLNLYEQYF	TGTGCCAGCAGCCTTCGAGCGGGTCTTAACTTGTACGAGCAGTACTTC
TRBJ1-5	16	NA	TRBV5-3	TRBD1	CARSTAPQGASQPQHF	TGTGCCAGAAGCACCGCGCCCCAGGGGGCCAGTCAGCCCCAGCATTTT
TRBJ2-2	15	NA	TRBV7-9	TRBD2	CASSLTSGSTGELFF	TGTGCCAGCAGCCTGACTAGCGGGAGCACCGGGGAGCTGTTTTTT
TRBJ2-3	15	NA	TRBV7-3	NA	CASSLTGGQADTQYF	TGTGCCAGCAGCTTAACGGGGGGGCAGGCAGATACGCAGTATTTT
TRBJ1-2	13	few	TRBV25-1	TRBD1	CASSNRGTYGYTF	TGTGCCAGCAGTAACAGGGGAACCTATGGCTACACCTTC
TRBJ2-1	15	few	TRBV7-9	TRBD2	CASSPGLAGYNEQFF	TGTGCCAGCAGCCCCGGACTAGCGGGATACAATGAGCAGTTCTTC
TRBJ1-1	15	NA	TRBV5-5	TRBD1	CASSTDRGLRGEAFF	TGTGCCAGCAGCACAGACAGGGGGCTAAGGGGTGAAGCTTTCTTT
TRBJ1-1	13	NA	TRBV7-6	NA	CASSFGRDTEAFF	TGTGCCAGCAGCTTTGGGCGCGATACTGAAGCTTTCTTT
TRBJ1-5	10	NA	TRBV19	NA	CASIMRVHHF	TGTGCCAGTATAATGAGGGTTCATCATTTT
TRBJ2-3	16	NA	TRBV5-1	TRBD2	CASGDLSGSLTDTQYF	TGCGCCAGCGGGGATCTTAGCGGGAGCTTAACAGATACGCAGTATTTT
TRBJ2-7	15	NA	TRBV28	NA	CASSLGPSSSYEQYF	TGTGCCAGCAGTTTAGGTCCTAGCAGCTCCTACGAGCAGTACTTC
TRBJ1-1	14	NA	TRBV7-9	NA	CASSSAAGNTEAFF	TGTGCCAGCAGCTCAGCAGCGGGGAACACTGAAGCTTTCTTT
TRBJ2-1	14	NA	TRBV6-4	NA	CASSAGGGGNEQFF	TGTGCCAGCAGTGCGGGGGGCGGCGGCAATGAGCAGTTCTTC
TRBJ1-6	14	few	TRBV6-6	TRBD1	CASTPGQGISPLHF	TGTGCCAGCACCCCGGGACAGGGTATCTCACCCCTCCACTTT
TRBJ1-4	15	NA	TRBV4-1	TRBD1	CASSHGTGESEKLFF	TGCGCCAGCAGCCACGGGACAGGGGAAAGTGAAAAACTGTTTTTT
TRBJ2-7	11	NA	TRBV5-6	NA	CASSTYYEQYF	TGTGCCAGCAGCACCTACTACGAGCAGTACTTC
TRBJ1-1	15	NA	TRBV5-1	NA	CASSLDSRPNTEAFF	TGCGCCAGCAGCTTAGACAGTAGACCGAACACTGAAGCTTTCTTT
TRBJ2-3	14	NA	TRBV4-1	NA	CASSQAQGRNTQYF	TGCGCCAGCAGCCAAGCACAGGGACGGAATACGCAGTATTTT
TRBJ1-1	13	NA	TRBV7-9	TRBD1	CASSPEGTAEAFF	TGTGCCAGCAGCCCGGAAGGGACAGCTGAAGCTTTCTTT
TRBJ2-7	15	NA	TRBV28	TRBD1	CASSLPGTGSYEQYF	TGTGCCAGCAGTTTACCGGGGACAGGAAGCTACGAGCAGTACTTC
TRBJ2-3	16	NA	TRBV7-9	TRBD1	CASSRDRSDSTDTQYF	TGTGCCAGCAGCCGGGACAGGTCCGATAGCACAGATACGCAGTATTTT
TRBJ2-2	20	NA	TRBV1	NA	CTSSRDRDRGYKTNTGELFF	TGCACCAGCAGCCGCGACCGGGACAGGGGATATAAGACGAACACCGGGGAGCTGTTTTTT
TRBJ2-1	14	NA	TRBV11-1	TRBD1	CASSPLQGANEQFF	TGTGCCAGCAGCCCCCTACAGGGGGCGAATGAGCAGTTCTTC
TRBJ2-2	13	NA	TRBV5-1	NA	CASSLGVTGELFF	TGCGCCAGCAGCTTGGGCGTCACCGGGGAGCTGTTTTTT